Listed below are T cell receptor beta chains from one sample, sequenced in a study of radiation and T cells in renal cell carcinoma. Some clones are missing from TCRdb's copy, which holds only in-frame ones; the method was immunoSEQ multiplex PCR. The sample includes 130,000 to 150,000 clones, about 88% of them seen just once. This specimen was blood, taken from a patient whose treatment included radiotherapy and nephrectomy. These receptors all come from a woman between 45 and 60 years old with renal cell carcinoma. The CDR3 runs from the conserved cysteine through the conserved F or W. Fields, in order: clone size, J gene, V gene, D gene, CDR3 DNA, CDR3 protein. D genes are given only for firm matches. Size values are once, few and many counts, or a class for expanded clones, and some rows have none.

>-|TRBJ2-1|TRBV7-9|-
TGTGCCAGCAGCTCTGGCCTCCTTAGCGGCCGCTCCTACAATGAGCAGTTCTTC
CASSSGLLSGRSYNEQFF
>-|TRBJ1-2|TRBV6-1|-
TGTGCCAGCAGTGAAGCTCACGGACTTAACTATGGCTACACCTTC
CASSEAHGLNYGYTF
>-|TRBJ2-7|TRBV5-4|TRBD1
TGTGCCAGCAGCTTGGGGACAGGGGGGTCCTACGAGCAGTACTTC
CASSLGTGGSYEQYF
>few|TRBJ2-7|TRBV2|-
TGTGCCAGCAGTGAAATTGAGTCCTACGAGCAGTACTTC
CASSEIESYEQYF
>-|TRBJ1-6|TRBV7-3|TRBD1
TGTGCCAGCAGCCCGAGCGGCGGGACAGGGATAACTTTT
CASSPSGGTGITF
>-|TRBJ2-3|TRBV19|-
TGTGCCAGTAGTATAAGAGGGGCGCTTAGCACAGATACGCAGTATTTT
CASSIRGALSTDTQYF
>-|TRBJ1-4|TRBV6-5|-
TGTGCCAGCAGTTACGAACGGAAGGCTAATGAAAAACTGTTTTTT
CASSYERKANEKLFF
>once|TRBJ1-5|TRBV2|-
TGTGCCAGCAGTGCAGGCCTTAGTCAGCCCCAGCATTTT
CASSAGLSQPQHF
>-|TRBJ1-2|TRBV5-1|-
TGCGCCAGCAGCCCGGAGGGGGGTCATGGCTACACCTTC
CASSPEGGHGYTF
>-|TRBJ2-7|TRBV21-1|-
TGTGCCAGCAGCCCTCGCGGAGGCGCCTACGAGCAGTACTTC
CASSPRGGAYEQYF
>-|TRBJ1-2|TRBV14|-
TGTGCCAGCAGTCCTCGGGAAGCGGGCTATGGCTACACCTTC
CASSPREAGYGYTF
>-|TRBJ1-5|TRBV6-5|-
TGTGCCAGCAGAAATAACAGGGTGGCGGATCAGCCCCAGCATTTT
CASRNNRVADQPQHF
>-|TRBJ2-7|TRBV13|-
TGTGCCAGCAGCACGGGATCGGTGGGCGAGCAGTACTTC
CASSTGSVGEQYF
>-|TRBJ2-7|TRBV29-1|-
TGCAGCGTTGAGACGGCCGTTGTTGACGAGCAGTACTTC
CSVETAVVDEQYF
>-|TRBJ2-5|TRBV30|-
TGTGCCTGGAGTATGGGTACGCAAGAGACCCAGTACTTC
CAWSMGTQETQYF
>-|TRBJ1-1|TRBV11-3|TRBD1
TGTGCCAGCAGCTCCGGGACAGGGGCTGAAGCTTTCTTT
CASSSGTGAEAFF
>-|TRBJ2-5|TRBV7-9|TRBD2
TGTGCCAGCAGTCGACCGGGACTAGCGGGTCAAGAGACCCAGTACTTC
CASSRPGLAGQETQYF
>few|TRBJ1-1|TRBV18|-
TGTGCCAGCTCACCAGTCTGGAACTCTGAAGCTTTCTTT
CASSPVWNSEAFF
>-|TRBJ1-1|TRBV5-1|-
TGCGCCAGCAGCTGGGTTATGAACACTGAAGCTTTCTTT
CASSWVMNTEAFF
>-|TRBJ2-7|TRBV6-5|-
TGTGCCAGCAGTCCCTGGGACGAGCAGTACTTC
CASSPWDEQYF
>-|TRBJ2-1|TRBV7-2|TRBD2
TGTGCCAGCAGCTTAGTAGCGGGGGCTGAGCAGTTCTTC
CASSLVAGAEQFF
>-|TRBJ1-2|TRBV6-5|-
TGTGCCAGCAGTTACTCGGACCGGGGACACGACCGAGGCTACACCTTC
CASSYSDRGHDRGYTF
>-|TRBJ2-7|TRBV2|-
TGTGCCAGCACTTCAACCCGGCGGGTTGGGGGCGACGAGCAGTACTTC
CASTSTRRVGGDEQYF
>-|TRBJ2-3|TRBV7-2|TRBD1
TGTGCCAGCAGCTTAGCCCCCGGACAGGGGGCAGATACGCAGTATTTT
CASSLAPGQGADTQYF
>-|TRBJ2-5|TRBV19|-
TGTGGTTGTAGTGCGGGCGGGGGCCCCCAAGAGACCCAGTACTTC
CGCSAGGGPQETQYF
>-|TRBJ1-1|TRBV19|-
TGTGCCACCTCCACGACAGGAGACACTGAAGCTTTCTTT
CATSTTGDTEAFF
>-|TRBJ2-2|TRBV2|-
TGTGCCAGCAGACGCAATGCCGGGGAGCTGTTTTTT
CASRRNAGELFF